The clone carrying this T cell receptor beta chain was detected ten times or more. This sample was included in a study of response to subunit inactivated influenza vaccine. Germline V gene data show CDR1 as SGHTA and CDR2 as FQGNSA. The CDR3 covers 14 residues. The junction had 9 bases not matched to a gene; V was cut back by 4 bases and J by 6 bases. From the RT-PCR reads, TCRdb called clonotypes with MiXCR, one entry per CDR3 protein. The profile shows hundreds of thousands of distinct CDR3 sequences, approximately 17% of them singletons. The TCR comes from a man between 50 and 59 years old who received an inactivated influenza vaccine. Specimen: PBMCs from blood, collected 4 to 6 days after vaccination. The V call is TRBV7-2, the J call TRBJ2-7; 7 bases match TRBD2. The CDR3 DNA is TGTGCCAGCAGCTCCAACGGGAGGAGAACCGAGCAGTACTTC. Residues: CASSSNGRRTEQYF.